These T cell receptor beta chains were read from a single sample in a study of CD4 T cells in relation to SARS-CoV-2 and coronaviruses. TCRdb's copy holds only in-frame clones and misses some; the assay was immunoSEQ multiplex PCR. The sample lists about 65,000 clones; around 87% were seen once. The sequenced material came from memory CD4+ T cells from PBMCs. Every receptor here comes from a human donor in good health. The CDR3 runs from the conserved cysteine through the conserved F or W. D genes are given only for firm matches. Size values are once, few and many counts, or a class for expanded clones, and some rows have none.

d_gene	v_gene	abundance	j_gene	CDR3aa	CDR3nt
TRBD2	TRBV5-4	once	TRBJ2-5	CASSPGLAGVETQYF	TGTGCCAGCAGCCCGGGACTAGCGGGAGTTGAGACCCAGTACTTC
TRBD1	TRBV6-5	NA	TRBJ1-1	CASTPGQGTEAFF	TGTGCCAGCACCCCGGGACAGGGCACTGAAGCTTTCTTT
TRBD2	TRBV19	NA	TRBJ2-7	CASSETSGRVYEQYF	TGTGCCAGTAGCGAAACTAGCGGGAGGGTCTACGAGCAGTACTTC
NA	TRBV6-6	NA	TRBJ1-4	CASSYPTTTNEKLFF	TGTGCCAGCAGTTACCCGACAACAACTAATGAAAAACTGTTTTTT
NA	TRBV5-6	NA	TRBJ2-7	CASSLGQGPYEQYF	TGTGCCAGCAGCTTAGGGCAGGGTCCCTACGAGCAGTACTTC
TRBD2	TRBV30	NA	TRBJ2-2	CAWSVGAGGWGGELFF	TGTGCCTGGAGTGTAGGGGCGGGGGGTTGGGGCGGGGAGCTGTTTTTT
TRBD1	TRBV7-9	NA	TRBJ1-1	CASRQDRATEAFF	TGTGCCAGCAGACAAGACAGGGCCACTGAAGCTTTCTTT
NA	TRBV27	once	TRBJ1-1	CASSLSPQERNTEAFF	TGTGCCAGCAGTTTATCGCCACAAGAAAGAAACACTGAAGCTTTCTTT
TRBD2	TRBV9	NA	TRBJ2-4	CASSVAGLAGAMGGKNIQYF	TGTGCCAGCAGCGTAGCCGGACTAGCGGGGGCAATGGGAGGCAAAAACATTCAGTACTTC
TRBD1	TRBV4-1	few	TRBJ1-2	CASSPGDRVGGYTF	TGCGCCAGCAGCCCTGGGGACAGGGTAGGAGGCTACACCTTC
NA	TRBV4-1	NA	TRBJ2-7	CASSQEYPSLDEQYF	TGCGCCAGCAGCCAAGAGTATCCCTCTTTGGACGAGCAGTACTTC
NA	TRBV7-3	NA	TRBJ1-2	CASSLGWAENYGYTF	TGTGCCAGCAGCTTAGGATGGGCCGAGAACTATGGCTACACCTTC
NA	TRBV9	once	TRBJ2-3	CASSLIASPDTQYF	TGTGCCAGCAGCTTAATCGCGTCGCCGGATACGCAGTATTTT
TRBD2	TRBV7-3	NA	TRBJ2-3	CASSLSGSGGRGGGTDTQYF	TGTGCCAGCAGCTTATCGGGTAGCGGGGGGCGGGGTGGTGGCACAGATACGCAGTATTTT
NA	TRBV27	NA	TRBJ1-1	CASSLYWTTTEAFF	TGTGCCAGCAGTTTATATTGGACAACTACTGAAGCTTTCTTT
NA	TRBV11-2	NA	TRBJ1-6	CASSSTGQYNSPLHF	TGTGCCAGCAGCTCCACCGGACAGTATAATTCACCCCTCCACTTT
NA	TRBV28	NA	TRBJ1-5	CASSIEGNQPQHF	TGTGCCAGCAGTATAGAGGGAAATCAGCCCCAGCATTTT
TRBD2	TRBV29-1	NA	TRBJ2-5	CSGRLAGVETQYF	TGCAGCGGAAGACTAGCGGGAGTGGAGACCCAGTACTTC
NA	TRBV24-1	NA	TRBJ2-7	CATSDSASWGYEQYF	TGTGCCACCAGTGATTCAGCCTCCTGGGGCTACGAGCAGTACTTC
NA	TRBV19	once	TRBJ1-4	CASSPPREKLFF	TGTGCCAGTAGTCCTCCCCGGGAAAAACTGTTTTTT
TRBD1	TRBV10-3	NA	TRBJ1-1	CASAIWQGGEETEAFF	TGTGCCAGCGCGATCTGGCAGGGGGGCGAGGAGACTGAAGCTTTCTTT
TRBD2	TRBV4-3	once	TRBJ2-5	CASSPQASGTSGEAPQETQYF	TGCGCCAGCAGCCCGCAAGCGAGCGGGACTAGCGGGGAAGCACCTCAAGAGACCCAGTACTTC
NA	TRBV20-1	NA	TRBJ1-1	CSAAKTEAFF	TGCAGTGCTGCGAAAACTGAAGCTTTCTTT
NA	TRBV7-9	NA	TRBJ2-2	CASSPQRSTPGLFF	TGTGCCAGCAGCCCTCAACGATCGACCCCTGGGCTGTTTTTT
TRBD2	TRBV9	NA	TRBJ2-3	CASSVTPGLAGERVVTDTQYF	TGTGCCAGCAGCGTGACCCCGGGACTAGCGGGGGAAAGGGTTGTAACAGATACGCAGTATTTT
TRBD1	TRBV27	NA	TRBJ2-1	CASSRPGTGKNEQFF	TGTGCCAGCAGCCGCCCCGGGACAGGGAAAAATGAGCAGTTCTTC